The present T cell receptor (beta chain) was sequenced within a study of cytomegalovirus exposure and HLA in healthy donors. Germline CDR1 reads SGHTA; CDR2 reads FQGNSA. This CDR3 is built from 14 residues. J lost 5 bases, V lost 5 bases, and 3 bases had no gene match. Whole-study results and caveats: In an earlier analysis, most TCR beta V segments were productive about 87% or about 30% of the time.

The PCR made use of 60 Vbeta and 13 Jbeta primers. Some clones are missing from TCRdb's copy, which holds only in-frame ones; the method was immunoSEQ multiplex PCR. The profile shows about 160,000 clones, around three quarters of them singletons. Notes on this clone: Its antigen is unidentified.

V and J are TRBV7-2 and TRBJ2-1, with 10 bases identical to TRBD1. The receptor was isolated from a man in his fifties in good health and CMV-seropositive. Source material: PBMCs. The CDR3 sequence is CASSRGTGDNEQFF. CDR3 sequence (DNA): TGTGCCAGCAGCCGCGGGACAGGGGACAATGAGCAGTTCTTC.